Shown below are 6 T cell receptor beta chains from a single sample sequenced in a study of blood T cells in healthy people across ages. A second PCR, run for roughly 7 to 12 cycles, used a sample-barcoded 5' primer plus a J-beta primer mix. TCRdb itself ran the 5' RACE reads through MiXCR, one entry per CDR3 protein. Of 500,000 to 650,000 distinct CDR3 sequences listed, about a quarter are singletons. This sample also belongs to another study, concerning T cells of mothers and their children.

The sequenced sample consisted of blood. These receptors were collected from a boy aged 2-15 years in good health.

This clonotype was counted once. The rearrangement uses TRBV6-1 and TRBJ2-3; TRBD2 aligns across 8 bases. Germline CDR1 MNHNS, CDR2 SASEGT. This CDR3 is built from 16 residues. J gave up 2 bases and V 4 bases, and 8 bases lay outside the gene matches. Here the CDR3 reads CASSGGLAGLTDTQYF. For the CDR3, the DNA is TGTGCCAGCAGTGGAGGGTTAGCGGGGCTCACAGATACGCAGTATTTT.

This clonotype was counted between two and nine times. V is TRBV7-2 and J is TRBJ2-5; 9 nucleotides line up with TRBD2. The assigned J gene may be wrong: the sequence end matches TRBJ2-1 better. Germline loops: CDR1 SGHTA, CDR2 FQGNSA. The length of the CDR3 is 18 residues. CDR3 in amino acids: CASSSPPGDSGSRNEQFF. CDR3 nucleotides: TGTGCCAGCAGCTCACCACCCGGGGATAGCGGGAGTAGGAATGAGCAGTTCTTC.

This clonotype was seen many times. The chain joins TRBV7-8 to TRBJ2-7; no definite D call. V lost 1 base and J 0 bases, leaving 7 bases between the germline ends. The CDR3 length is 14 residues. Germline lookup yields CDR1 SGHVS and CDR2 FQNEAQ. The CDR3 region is CASSLGPNSYEQYF. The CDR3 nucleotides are TGTGCCAGCAGCTTAGGACCGAACTCCTACGAGCAGTACTTC.

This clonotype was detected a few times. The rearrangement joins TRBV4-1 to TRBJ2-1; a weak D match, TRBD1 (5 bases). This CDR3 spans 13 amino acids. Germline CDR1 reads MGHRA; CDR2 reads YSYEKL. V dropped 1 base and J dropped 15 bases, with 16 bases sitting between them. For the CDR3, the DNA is TGCGCCAGCAGCCAAGTTGGGGCCGGAGTTAGGTTCTTC. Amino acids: CASSQVGAGVRFF.

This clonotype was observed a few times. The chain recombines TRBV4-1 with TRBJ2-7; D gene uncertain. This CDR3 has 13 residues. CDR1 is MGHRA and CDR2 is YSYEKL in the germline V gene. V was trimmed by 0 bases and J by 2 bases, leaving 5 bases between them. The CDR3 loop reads CASSQDLAYEQYF. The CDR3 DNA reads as TGCGCCAGCAGCCAAGACCTGGCCTACGAGCAGTACTTC.

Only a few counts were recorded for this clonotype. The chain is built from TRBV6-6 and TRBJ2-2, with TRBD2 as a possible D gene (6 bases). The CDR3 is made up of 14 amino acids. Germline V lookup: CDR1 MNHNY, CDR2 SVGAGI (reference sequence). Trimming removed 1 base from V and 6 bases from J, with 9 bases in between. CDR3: CASSYYSGAGELFF. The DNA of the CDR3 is TGTGCCAGCAGTTACTACTCGGGAGCCGGGGAGCTGTTTTTT.